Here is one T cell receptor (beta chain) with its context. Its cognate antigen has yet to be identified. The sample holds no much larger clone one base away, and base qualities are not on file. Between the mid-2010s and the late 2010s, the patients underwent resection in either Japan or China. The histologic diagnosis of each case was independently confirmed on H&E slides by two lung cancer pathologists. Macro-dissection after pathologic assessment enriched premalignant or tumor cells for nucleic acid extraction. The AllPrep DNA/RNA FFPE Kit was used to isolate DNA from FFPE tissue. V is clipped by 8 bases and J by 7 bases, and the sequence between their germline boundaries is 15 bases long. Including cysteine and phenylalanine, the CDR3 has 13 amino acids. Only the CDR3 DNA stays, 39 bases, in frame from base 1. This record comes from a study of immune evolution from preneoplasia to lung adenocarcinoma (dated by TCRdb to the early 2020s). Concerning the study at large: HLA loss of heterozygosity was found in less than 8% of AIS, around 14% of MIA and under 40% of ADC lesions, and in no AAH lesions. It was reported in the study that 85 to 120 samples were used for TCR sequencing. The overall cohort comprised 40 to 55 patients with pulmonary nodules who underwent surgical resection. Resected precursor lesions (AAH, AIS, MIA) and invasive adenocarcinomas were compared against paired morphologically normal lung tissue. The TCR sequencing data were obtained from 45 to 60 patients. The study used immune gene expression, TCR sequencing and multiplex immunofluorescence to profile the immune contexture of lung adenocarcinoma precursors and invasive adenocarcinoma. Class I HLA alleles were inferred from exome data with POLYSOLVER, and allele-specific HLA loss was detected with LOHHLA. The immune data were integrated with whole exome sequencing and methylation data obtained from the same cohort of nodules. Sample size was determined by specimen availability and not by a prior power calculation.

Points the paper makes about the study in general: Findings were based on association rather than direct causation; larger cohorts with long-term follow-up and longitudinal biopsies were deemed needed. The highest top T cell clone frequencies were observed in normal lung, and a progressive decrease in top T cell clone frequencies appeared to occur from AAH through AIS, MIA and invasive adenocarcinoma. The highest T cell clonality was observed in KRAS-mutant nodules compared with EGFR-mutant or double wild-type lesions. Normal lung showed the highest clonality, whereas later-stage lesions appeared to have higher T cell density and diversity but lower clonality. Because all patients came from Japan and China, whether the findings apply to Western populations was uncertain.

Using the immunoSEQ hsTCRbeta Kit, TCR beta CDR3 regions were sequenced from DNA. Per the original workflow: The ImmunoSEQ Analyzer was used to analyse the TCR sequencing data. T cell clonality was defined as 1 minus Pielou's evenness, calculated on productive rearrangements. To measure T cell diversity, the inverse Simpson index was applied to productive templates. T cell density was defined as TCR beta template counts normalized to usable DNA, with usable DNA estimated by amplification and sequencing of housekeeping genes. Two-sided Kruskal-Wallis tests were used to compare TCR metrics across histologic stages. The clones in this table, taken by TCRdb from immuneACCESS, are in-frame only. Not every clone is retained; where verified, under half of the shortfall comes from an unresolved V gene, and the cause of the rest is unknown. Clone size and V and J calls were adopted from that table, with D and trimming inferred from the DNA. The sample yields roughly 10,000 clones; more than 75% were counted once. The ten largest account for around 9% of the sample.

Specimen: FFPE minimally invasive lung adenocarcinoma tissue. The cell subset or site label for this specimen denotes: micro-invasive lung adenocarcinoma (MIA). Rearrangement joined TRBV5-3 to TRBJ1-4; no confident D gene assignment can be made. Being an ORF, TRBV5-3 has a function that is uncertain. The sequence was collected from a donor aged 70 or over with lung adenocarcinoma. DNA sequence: TGTGCCAGCAGCGTCGCGGGCGCTGAAAAACTGTTTTTT. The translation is CASSVAGAEKLFF.